The 3 T cell receptor beta chains below all came from one sample that was sequenced in a study of blood T cell repertoires in COVID-19. Repertoires were generated with immunoSEQ multiplex PCR, while TCRdb's copy carries only in-frame clones and drops some. The sample includes some 270,000 clones, about 85% of them seen just once. Sequenced input: peripheral blood. All receptors come from a human donor with COVID-19, enrolled during active disease. The donor label of this sample is uncertain.

The chain combines TRBV11-2 with TRBJ2-6; 7 nucleotides agree with TRBD1. CDR1 and CDR2 (germline): SGHAT, FQNNGV. V shed 4 bases and J 2 bases; nucleotides not matched to a gene: 8. The CDR3 totals 17 residues. The CDR3 region has the DNA TGTGCCAGCAGCTCCCGTCCAACAGGGGCTGGGGCCAACGTCCTGACTTTC. It codes for CASSSRPTGAGANVLTF.

The CDR3 is CASSVAGIYNEQFF. The CDR3 nucleotides read TGTGCCAGCAGCGTAGCGGGAATCTACAATGAGCAGTTCTTC. The chain carries TRBV9 and TRBJ2-1; perhaps TRBD2 as D (5 bases). This CDR3 has 14 amino acids. Trimming left V 0 bases short and J 3 bases short, with 7 bases between. CDR1 is SGDLS and CDR2 is YYNGEE in the germline V gene.

This chain links TRBV19 with TRBJ2-3; TRBD2 matches 13 bases. Germline V CDR1 and CDR2: LNHDA, SQIVND (reference sequence). There are 19 residues in the CDR3. V lost 1 base to trimming and J lost 4 bases; unmatched junction nucleotides: 11. In DNA form, the CDR3 reads TGTGCCAGTAGTATAGGAGTGGGGTGGACTAGCGGGAGCCCAGATACGCAGTATTTT. It specifies CASSIGVGWTSGSPDTQYF.